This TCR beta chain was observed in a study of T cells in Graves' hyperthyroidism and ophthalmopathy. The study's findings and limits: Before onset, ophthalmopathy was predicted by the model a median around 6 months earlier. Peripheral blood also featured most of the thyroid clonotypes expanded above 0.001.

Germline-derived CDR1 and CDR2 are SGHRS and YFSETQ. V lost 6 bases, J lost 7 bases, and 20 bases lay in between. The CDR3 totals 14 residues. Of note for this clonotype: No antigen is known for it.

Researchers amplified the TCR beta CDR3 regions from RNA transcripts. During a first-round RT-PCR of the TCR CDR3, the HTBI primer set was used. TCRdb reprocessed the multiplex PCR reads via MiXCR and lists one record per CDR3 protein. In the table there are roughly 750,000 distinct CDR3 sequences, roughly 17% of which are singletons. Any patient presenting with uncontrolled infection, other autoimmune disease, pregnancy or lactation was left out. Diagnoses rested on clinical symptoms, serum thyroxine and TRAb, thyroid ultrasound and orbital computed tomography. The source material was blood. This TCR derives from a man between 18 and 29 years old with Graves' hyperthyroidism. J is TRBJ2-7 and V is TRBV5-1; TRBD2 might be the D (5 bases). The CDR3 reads CASMEAGEGGEQYF. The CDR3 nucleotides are TGCGCCAGCATGGAGGCCGGGGAAGGCGGGGAGCAGTACTTC.